The clone carrying this T cell receptor (beta chain) was detected once. Its antigen is as yet unknown. The entry originates in a study of CD8 T cells in Susac syndrome. The authors carried out high-throughput sequencing of TCR beta. They applied it to CD8+ and CD4+ T cells obtained from blood. Negative isolation yielded the CD8+ and CD4+ T cells, while FACS enriched the TEMRA cells. Overall study findings and caveats: It was acknowledged in the study that the number of individuals who were included in its TCR sequencing and HLA analysis was relatively small.

Trimming removed 5 bases from V and 4 bases from J, with 15 bases in between. Germline assignment: CDR1 SGHNT and CDR2 YENEEA. CDR3 length equals 15 residues. Random-hexamer reverse transcription was applied to roughly 0.5 to 1 ug RNA. TCR beta CDR3 was amplified by immunoSEQ covering 54 Vbeta and 13 Jbeta. TCRdb called the immunoSEQ multiplex PCR reads again in MiXCR, with one record for every CDR3 protein. The table records a few hundred thousand distinct CDR3 sequences, about 92% of them present only once. V gene TRBV11-3 combines with J gene TRBJ2-1; D unresolved. This receptor was identified in a human donor with multiple sclerosis. The sequenced sample consisted of CD4+ T cells from PBMCs. CDR3 in amino acids: CASSLRTDRYNEQFF. The CDR3 DNA reads as TGTGCCAGCAGCCTTAGGACCGATCGTTACAATGAGCAGTTCTTC.